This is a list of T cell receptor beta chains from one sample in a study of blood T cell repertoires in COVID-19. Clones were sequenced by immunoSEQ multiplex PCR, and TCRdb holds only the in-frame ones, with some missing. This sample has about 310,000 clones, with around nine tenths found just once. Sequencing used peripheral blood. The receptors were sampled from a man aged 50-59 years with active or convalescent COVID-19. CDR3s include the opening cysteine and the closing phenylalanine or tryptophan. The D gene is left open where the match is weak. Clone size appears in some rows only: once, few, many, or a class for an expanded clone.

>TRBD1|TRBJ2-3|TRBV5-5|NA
TGTGCCAGCAGCAGACAGGGTCAGCCAGATACGCAGTATTTT
CASSRQGQPDTQYF
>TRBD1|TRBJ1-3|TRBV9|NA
TGTGCCAGCAGCGTAGATACAGGGGGCGCATTTGAAAACACCATATATTTT
CASSVDTGGAFENTIYF
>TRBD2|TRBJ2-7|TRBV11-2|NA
TGTGCCAGCAGCTTTAGCGGGTTCGCCTACGAGCAGTACTTC
CASSFSGFAYEQYF
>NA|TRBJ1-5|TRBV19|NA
TGTGCCAGTAGTATTGGGCAGTTTTCCAATCAGCCCCAGCATTTT
CASSIGQFSNQPQHF
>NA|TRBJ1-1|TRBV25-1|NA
TGTGCCAGCAGCGGAGGACCCTTGAACACTGAAGCTTTCTTT
CASSGGPLNTEAFF
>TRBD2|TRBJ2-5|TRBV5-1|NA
TGCGCCAGCAGCTTCCTAGCGGGTTCAAGCCAAGAGACCCAGTACTTC
CASSFLAGSSQETQYF
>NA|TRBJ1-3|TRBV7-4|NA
TGTGCCAGCAGCTCAACCGGGACAGGAAACACCATATATTTT
CASSSTGTGNTIYF
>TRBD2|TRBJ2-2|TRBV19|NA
TGTGCCAGTAGTGCAGGACTAGCGGGCTCCGGGGAGCTGTTTTTT
CASSAGLAGSGELFF
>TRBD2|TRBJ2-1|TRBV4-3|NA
TGCGCCAGCAGCCAAGGACTAGCGGGGCTTTATGAGCAGTTCTTC
CASSQGLAGLYEQFF
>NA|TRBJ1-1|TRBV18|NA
TGTGCCAGCTCACTTGACAGGAACACTGAAGCTTTCTTT
CASSLDRNTEAFF
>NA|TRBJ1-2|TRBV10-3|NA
TGTGCCATCATGGGGGGAACCTATGGCTACACCTTC
CAIMGGTYGYTF
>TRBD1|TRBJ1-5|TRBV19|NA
TGTGCCAGTAGTACCAGGGGGAGGGGACAGGGGCAGCCCCAGCATTTT
CASSTRGRGQGQPQHF
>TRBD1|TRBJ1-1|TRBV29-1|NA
TGCAGCGTCGAGGGGACAGGTAGGAACACTGAAGCTTTCTTT
CSVEGTGRNTEAFF
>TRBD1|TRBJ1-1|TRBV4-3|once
TGCGCCAGCAGCCAAGATCTCACAGGGGTAGGTTGGACTGAAGCTTTCTTT
CASSQDLTGVGWTEAFF
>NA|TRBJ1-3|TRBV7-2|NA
TGTGCCAGCGGACAGAGCTCTGGAAACACCATATATTTT
CASGQSSGNTIYF
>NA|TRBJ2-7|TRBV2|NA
TGTGCCAGCAGCCGGGACATGGAAGAGCAGTACTTC
CASSRDMEEQYF
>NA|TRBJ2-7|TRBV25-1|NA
TGTGCCAGCAAAGGCCCCGGAAGCGACAGCTACGAGCAGTACTTC
CASKGPGSDSYEQYF
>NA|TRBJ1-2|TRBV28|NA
TGTGCCAGCAGTGCCCTCGGGGTACGCTATGGCTACACCTTC
CASSALGVRYGYTF
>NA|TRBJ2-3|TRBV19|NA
TGTGCCAGTAGTCCCCCTTACCCGGCGGCGCAGTATTTT
CASSPPYPAAQYF
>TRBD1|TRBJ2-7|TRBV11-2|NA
TGTGCCAGCAGCTCGCATCCGGGACAGGGGGCCTACGAGCAGTACTTC
CASSSHPGQGAYEQYF
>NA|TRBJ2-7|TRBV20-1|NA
TGCAGTGCTAGTGGGTCAGGGGGGAACTCCTACGAGCAGTACTTC
CSASGSGGNSYEQYF
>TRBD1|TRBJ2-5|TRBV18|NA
TGTGCCAGCTCACTCCTACAGGGGGCTCGAGAGACCCAGTACTTC
CASSLLQGARETQYF
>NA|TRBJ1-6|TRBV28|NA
TGTGCCAGCAGTTTACCGGCTGCGGGGGGTGCAAATTCACCCCTCCACTTT
CASSLPAAGGANSPLHF
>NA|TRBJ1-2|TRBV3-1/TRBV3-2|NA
TGTGCCAGCAGCCAAGTGGGACAAGGGAATCCCTACACCTTC
CASSQVGQGNPYTF
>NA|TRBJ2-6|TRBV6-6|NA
TGTGCCAGCAGTTACGGGAGGTCTGGGGCCAACGTCCTGACTTTC
CASSYGRSGANVLTF
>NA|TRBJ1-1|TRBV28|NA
TGTGCCAGCAGTTTACGGGGGAGGGAGGCGAAATCTGAAGCTTTCTTT
CASSLRGREAKSEAFF
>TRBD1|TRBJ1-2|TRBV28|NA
TGTGCCAGCAGTTCCACGACAGGGGTGTATGGCTACACCTTC
CASSSTTGVYGYTF
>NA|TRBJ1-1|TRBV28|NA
TGTGCCAGCAGTCCCCAGGGGCTACGGGGGAACACTGAAGCTTTCTTT
CASSPQGLRGNTEAFF
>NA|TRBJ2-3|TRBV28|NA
TGTGCCAGCAGGCCGGCGACACCATTATATACGCAGTATTTT
CASRPATPLYTQYF
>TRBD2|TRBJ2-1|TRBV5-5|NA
TGTGCCAGCAGTGCCGGGACTAGCTACTACAATGAGCAGTTCTTC
CASSAGTSYYNEQFF
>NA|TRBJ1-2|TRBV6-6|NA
TGTGCCAGCAGTTACCCCGGGGGGTATGGCTACACCTTC
CASSYPGGYGYTF
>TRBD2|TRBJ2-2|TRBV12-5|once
TGTGCTAGTGGTTTGGTACTCCCTACCGTAGCGGGGGCATATAAGGGGGACACCGGGGAGCTGTTTTTT
CASGLVLPTVAGAYKGDTGELFF
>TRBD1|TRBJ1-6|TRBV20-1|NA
TGCAGTGCTAGTTACAGGGGTTACGATTCACCCCTCCACTTT
CSASYRGYDSPLHF
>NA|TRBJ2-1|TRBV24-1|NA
TGTGCCACCGGTCCGGGGGAGGCCTTGAATGATGAGCAGTTCTTC
CATGPGEALNDEQFF
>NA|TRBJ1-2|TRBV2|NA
TGTGCCAGCAGTGAACAGGGTTATGGCTACACCTTC
CASSEQGYGYTF
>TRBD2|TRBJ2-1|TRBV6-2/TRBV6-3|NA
TGTGCCAGCAGTTACTCGTGGACTAGCGATTCCAATGAGCAGTTCTTC
CASSYSWTSDSNEQFF
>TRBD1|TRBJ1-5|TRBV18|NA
TGTGCCAGCTCACCACAGGGGGCGAATCAGCCCCAGCATTTT
CASSPQGANQPQHF
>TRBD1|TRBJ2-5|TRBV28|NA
TGTGCCAGCAGGACCGCGACAGGGAAAGAGACCCAGTACTTC
CASRTATGKETQYF
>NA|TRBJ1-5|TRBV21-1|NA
TGTGCCAGCAGCAAACGAACAGGGAAACATAGCAATCAGCCCCAGCATTTT
CASSKRTGKHSNQPQHF
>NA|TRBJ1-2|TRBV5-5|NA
TGTGCCAGCAGCTCACAGCCTAACTATGGCTACACCTTC
CASSSQPNYGYTF
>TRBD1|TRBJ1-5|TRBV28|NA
TGTGCCAGCAGTTTGGACAGGGGGGACCAGCCCCAGCATTTT
CASSLDRGDQPQHF
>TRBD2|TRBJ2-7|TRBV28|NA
TGTGCCAGCAGGTCGACAGCGGGAGGATCCTACGAGCAGTACTTC
CASRSTAGGSYEQYF
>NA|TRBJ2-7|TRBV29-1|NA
TGCAGCGTTGCGGTACGGGGTTACGAGCAGTACTTC
CSVAVRGYEQYF
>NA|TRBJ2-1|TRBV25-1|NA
TGTGCCAGCAGTGAATCCACCAATCTCGATAAGCTAGTGCAGTTCTTC
CASSESTNLDKLVQFF
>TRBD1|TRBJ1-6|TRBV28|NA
TGTGCCAGCAGAATCGACAGGGGCTGGGGAATTTCACCCCTCCACTTT
CASRIDRGWGISPLHF
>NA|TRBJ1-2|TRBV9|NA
TGTGCCAGCAGCGTAGGGGAGAAAACAGAATACTATGGCTACACCTTC
CASSVGEKTEYYGYTF
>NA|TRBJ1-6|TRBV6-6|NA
TGTGCCAGCAGTTACTCGCCCCAGAATTCACCCCTCCACTTT
CASSYSPQNSPLHF
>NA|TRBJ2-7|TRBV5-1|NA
TGCGCCAGCAGCTCGGGGCTGCCGGGAGCTACCTCCTACGAGCAGTACTTC
CASSSGLPGATSYEQYF
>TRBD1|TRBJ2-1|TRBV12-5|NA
TGTGCTAGTGGTTTGGTATTTGGACAGGGAATAAATGAGCAGTTCTTC
CASGLVFGQGINEQFF
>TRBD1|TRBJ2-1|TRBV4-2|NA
TGTGCCAGCAGCCAGGCGACAGGGCCCTACAATGAGCAGTTCTTC
CASSQATGPYNEQFF
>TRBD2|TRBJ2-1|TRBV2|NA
TGTGCCAGCAGGCCATCCGCGGGAGGGCATGGTGAGCAGTTCTTC
CASRPSAGGHGEQFF
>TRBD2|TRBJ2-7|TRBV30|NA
TGTGCCTGGAGTGGGGAGGGTGCCTACGAGCAGTACTTC
CAWSGEGAYEQYF
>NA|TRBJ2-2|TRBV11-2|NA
TGTGCCAGCAGCTTAGAAGGGGCCCTGCGAGGGGAGCTGTTTTTT
CASSLEGALRGELFF
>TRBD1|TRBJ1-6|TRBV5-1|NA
TGCGCCAGCAGCTGGACGGTACAGGGGAGAGATTATAATTCACCCCTCCACTTT
CASSWTVQGRDYNSPLHF
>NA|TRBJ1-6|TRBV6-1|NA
TGTGCCAGCAGTGCTTCGGAGACCCCCTATAATTCACCCCTCCACTTT
CASSASETPYNSPLHF
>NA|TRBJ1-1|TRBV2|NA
TGTGCCAGCAGTGCCCTACAGGGAATGAACACTGAAGCTTTCTTT
CASSALQGMNTEAFF
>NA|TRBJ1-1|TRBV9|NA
TGTGCCAGCAGCGACAGGTGGAACACTGAAGCTTTCTTT
CASSDRWNTEAFF
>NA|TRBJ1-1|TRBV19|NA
TGTGCCAGTAGTATAGACCTGACATGGCTAAATGGAGCTTTCTTT
CASSIDLTWLNGAFF